Listed below are T cell receptor beta chains from one sample, sequenced in a study of T cell changes during pregnancy in multiple sclerosis. Data came from immunoSEQ multiplex PCR; TCRdb stores just in-frame clones and leaves some out. Altogether 15,000 or so clones are present, 80% to 90% being singletons, with the ten largest covering about 9.1%. The sample consisted of CD8+ T cells from peripheral blood mononuclear cells, taken in the second trimester of pregnancy. The receptor set was obtained from a female donor in good health, enrolled as a control in a pregnancy study. CDR3s include the opening cysteine and the closing phenylalanine or tryptophan. The D gene is left open where the match is weak. A clone size is listed for some rows: how often the clone was seen (once, few, many), or a class if it is expanded.

cdr3_aa cdr3_nt j_call d_call v_call clone_size
CASSLSAGVGSPLHF TGTGCCAGCAGTTTATCGGCAGGGGTCGGATCACCCCTCCACTTT TRBJ1-6 . TRBV27 once
CASSPPQRTTYEQYF TGTGCCAGCAGCCCACCCCAGCGGACCACCTACGAGCAGTACTTC TRBJ2-7 . TRBV11-2 .
CASSDESPGELFF TGTGCCAGCAGTGACGAGAGTCCCGGGGAGCTGTTTTTT TRBJ2-2 . TRBV6-4 once
CASIPTGGVAEAFF TGTGCCAGCATCCCTACGGGGGGAGTAGCTGAAGCTTTCTTT TRBJ1-1 . TRBV2 .
CASSIGLPWDRAYGYTF TGTGCCAGTAGTATAGGGCTACCTTGGGACAGGGCCTATGGCTACACCTTC TRBJ1-2 TRBD1 TRBV19 .
CASSLSGQGLYEQYF TGTGCCAGCAGTTTAAGCGGACAGGGGCTCTACGAGCAGTACTTC TRBJ2-7 TRBD1 TRBV27 .
CASSLSTRSGEQYF TGTGCCAGCAGTTTATCAACTAGGTCTGGCGAGCAGTACTTC TRBJ2-7 . TRBV27 .
CAYSQGPNTEAFF TGTGCCTACTCACAGGGGCCGAACACTGAAGCTTTCTTT TRBJ1-1 TRBD1 TRBV30 .
CASSLTSREQFF TGTGCCAGCAGTTTGACTAGCCGTGAGCAGTTCTTC TRBJ2-1 TRBD2 TRBV27 .
CASSADRGARGYTF TGTGCCAGTAGCGCAGACAGGGGAGCCCGTGGCTACACCTTC TRBJ1-2 TRBD1 TRBV19 .
CAAQGQGPGAFF TGTGCCGCGCAGGGACAGGGCCCGGGAGCTTTCTTT TRBJ1-1 TRBD1 TRBV7-9 .
CASSLRALGETQYF TGTGCCAGCAGCCTCAGGGCCCTGGGGGAGACCCAGTACTTC TRBJ2-5 . TRBV13 .
CASSDLRTGGNEQYF TGTGCCAGCAGCGACCTACGGACAGGGGGAAACGAGCAGTACTTC TRBJ2-7 TRBD1 TRBV7-6 .
CATSRDPGAYNSPLHF TGTGCCACCAGCAGAGATCCAGGGGCCTATAATTCACCCCTCCACTTT TRBJ1-6 . TRBV15 once
CASSQALATVGWSYNEQFF TGCGCCAGCAGCCAGGCTCTAGCGACGGTTGGTTGGTCCTACAATGAGCAGTTCTTC TRBJ2-1 . TRBV4-3 medium-sized
CASSEAGGALGYGYTF TGTGCCAGCAGTGAAGCCGGGGGGGCGCTGGGCTATGGCTACACCTTC TRBJ1-2 . TRBV6-1 .
CASSLRTGANVLTF TGTGCCAGCAGCCTGAGGACTGGGGCCAACGTCCTGACTTTC TRBJ2-6 . TRBV11-2 .
CASGLALAGETQYF TGTGCTAGTGGTTTGGCCCTAGCCGGGGAGACCCAGTACTTC TRBJ2-5 . TRBV12-5 .
CASSTESDRPYEQYF TGTGCCAGCAGCACCGAATCGGACAGGCCCTACGAGCAGTACTTC TRBJ2-7 TRBD1 TRBV5-4 .
CASSQDPSGGTRSPLHF TGCGCCAGCAGCCAAGATCCATCTGGAGGGACGCGGTCACCCCTCCACTTT TRBJ1-6 . TRBV4-3 few
CASSDNLRGGTQYF TGTGCCAGCAGTGATAATTTGAGGGGAGGTACGCAGTATTTT TRBJ2-3 . TRBV2 once
CASSTGVPGTDTQYF TGTGCCAGCAGTACAGGGGTCCCCGGAACAGATACGCAGTATTTT TRBJ2-3 TRBD1 TRBV6-5 .
CASSGGNSYEQYF TGTGCCAGTAGCGGCGGGAATTCCTACGAGCAGTACTTC TRBJ2-7 . TRBV19 .
CASSLGLAGGTSTDTQYF TGTGCCAGCAGCCTGGGACTAGCGGGGGGGACTAGCACAGATACGCAGTATTTT TRBJ2-3 TRBD2 TRBV28 few
CASSLDSDSSNEQYF TGTGCTAGCAGCTTAGATTCGGACAGCTCCAACGAGCAGTACTTC TRBJ2-7 . TRBV7-7 .
CASSFQTGRTYEQYF TGTGCCAGCAGCTTCCAGACAGGGAGGACCTACGAGCAGTACTTC TRBJ2-7 . TRBV5-6 .
CASSFQDTSGELFF TGTGCCAGCAGCTTTCAGGATACCTCCGGGGAGCTGTTTTTT TRBJ2-2 . TRBV5-6 .
CASSEQVPNQPQHF TGTGCCAGCAGCGAGCAGGTACCCAATCAGCCCCAGCATTTT TRBJ1-5 . TRBV6-5 .
CASSFTRNTGELFF TGTGCCAGCAGCTTTACCAGGAACACCGGGGAGCTGTTTTTT TRBJ2-2 . TRBV5-6 .
CASSARGEVGRGTSTEAFF TGTGCCAGCAGCGCAAGGGGGGAAGTCGGCAGGGGGACCTCCACTGAAGCTTTCTTT TRBJ1-1 TRBD1 TRBV9 .
CAWSVQGETEAFF TGTGCCTGGAGCGTACAGGGAGAGACTGAAGCTTTCTTT TRBJ1-1 . TRBV30 .
CATSRDPTGLTAKGGYTF TGTGCCACCAGCAGAGATCCCACAGGCCTAACTGCCAAGGGTGGCTACACCTTC TRBJ1-2 . TRBV15 .
CASSPRGGTEAFF TGCGCCAGCAGCCCCCGGGGGGGGACTGAAGCTTTCTTT TRBJ1-1 . TRBV5-1 .
CAISESNPVNYGYTF TGTGCCATCAGTGAGTCGAATCCGGTAAACTATGGCTACACCTTC TRBJ1-2 . TRBV10-3 .
CASSPWTGYEQYF TGTGCCAGCAGCCCGTGGACTGGCTACGAGCAGTACTTC TRBJ2-7 . TRBV7-8 .
CASSPRTGGFSGNTIYF TGTGCCAGCAGCCCCCGGACAGGGGGCTTTTCTGGAAACACCATATATTTT TRBJ1-3 TRBD1 TRBV7-2 once
CASSFGDRWDEQFF TGTGCCAGCAGCTTCGGGGACAGATGGGATGAGCAGTTCTTC TRBJ2-1 TRBD1 TRBV7-9 .
CASAGTANTEAFF TGTGCCAGTGCCGGGACAGCGAACACTGAAGCTTTCTTT TRBJ1-1 TRBD1 TRBV27 .
CASSLGGQGAADTQYF TGTGCCAGCAGTCTCGGAGGACAGGGGGCGGCAGATACGCAGTATTTT TRBJ2-3 TRBD1 TRBV6-6 .
CASSPGLNTGELFF TGTGCCAGCAGTCCGGGTCTGAACACCGGGGAGCTGTTTTTT TRBJ2-2 . TRBV7-9 .
CASRPDTPYEQYF TGCGCCAGCAGGCCGGACACCCCGTACGAGCAGTACTTC TRBJ2-7 . TRBV5-1 medium-sized
CASSATGLAGRSRDTQYF TGTGCCAGCAGCGCGACGGGACTAGCGGGGCGCTCAAGAGATACGCAGTATTTT TRBJ2-3 TRBD2 TRBV13 .
CASRTRDRGIDTQYF TGTGCCAGCAGGACCCGGGACAGGGGAATTGATACGCAGTATTTT TRBJ2-3 TRBD1 TRBV27 once
CASSLPTGANTEAFF TGTGCCAGCAGCCTCCCGACAGGGGCTAACACTGAAGCTTTCTTT TRBJ1-1 TRBD1 TRBV5-6 .
CASSRGNGYNEQFF TGTGCCAGCAGTCGGGGAAACGGTTACAATGAGCAGTTCTTC TRBJ2-1 . TRBV13 .
CASSELRQGTDTQYF TGTGCCAGCAGTGAATTGCGACAGGGCACAGATACGCAGTATTTT TRBJ2-3 . TRBV2 .
CASSLLADHTGELFF TGTGCCAGCAGCCTACTAGCGGATCACACCGGGGAGCTGTTTTTT TRBJ2-2 TRBD2 TRBV7-3 .
CASSLGIQRGDTDTQYF TGTGCCAGCAGCCTGGGTATTCAGCGGGGGGACACAGATACGCAGTATTTT TRBJ2-3 TRBD2 TRBV7-9 .
CASSPRTGNYGYTF TGTGCCAGCAGCCCGCGGACAGGGAACTATGGCTACACCTTC TRBJ1-2 TRBD1 TRBV7-2 .
CATQGSANEKLFF TGTGCCACTCAGGGCAGCGCTAATGAAAAACTGTTTTTT TRBJ1-4 . TRBV27 once
CASSVGFGWASGGNEQFF TGTGCCAGCAGCGTAGGGTTTGGGTGGGCTAGCGGGGGGAATGAGCAGTTCTTC TRBJ2-1 TRBD2 TRBV9 .
CASSLAQNTEAFF TGTGCCAGCAGTTTAGCACAGAACACTGAAGCTTTCTTT TRBJ1-1 . TRBV27 .
CASSVLASTDTQYF TGTGCCAGTAGCGTCCTGGCTAGCACAGATACGCAGTATTTT TRBJ2-3 . TRBV19 .
CASSFDSANTEAFF TGTGCCAGCAGCTTTGACAGTGCGAACACTGAAGCTTTCTTT TRBJ1-1 . TRBV7-9 .